These T cell receptor beta chains were read from a single sample in a study of cytomegalovirus exposure and HLA in healthy donors. The protocol was immunoSEQ multiplex PCR, while the TCRdb copy is restricted to in-frame clones and leaves out a portion. The data hold 190,000 or so clones, with 82% observed a single time. Sample: PBMCs. The receptors shown here come from a woman aged 45-65 years in good health and CMV-seropositive. CDR3s include the opening cysteine and the closing phenylalanine or tryptophan. Size is stated for part of the rows, as once, few or many counts, or as a class when the clone is expanded.

TRBV7-2	TRBJ1-6	.	CASNYDLVGLYNSPLHF
TRBV2	TRBJ2-7	.	CANPTGAPYEQYF
TRBV27	TRBJ1-1	.	CASSPRDRPLREAFF
TRBV28	TRBJ2-2	.	CASSPHGQGRTGELFF
TRBV4-1	TRBJ2-7	.	CASSQDYAGEQYF
TRBV5-8	TRBJ1-4	.	CASSSGGTNEKLFF
TRBV18	TRBJ1-1	.	CASSPTENTEAFF
TRBV5-4	TRBJ1-2	few	CASSPGGSSEGYTF
TRBV9	TRBJ2-7	.	CASSVETGVSYEQYF
TRBV6-5	TRBJ2-7	.	CATGSSGRAGEQYF
TRBV27	TRBJ1-1	.	CASSLEIRGTEAFF
TRBV7-9	TRBJ2-3	few	CASRFTGTSGSRTDTQYF
TRBV25-1	TRBJ1-4	.	CASSGRGYEKLFF
TRBV4-1	TRBJ2-1	.	CASSQPTGSSYNEQFF
TRBV18	TRBJ2-3	.	CASSPTSGTSTDTQYF
TRBV28	TRBJ2-1	.	CASSLLPLAGGTEQFF
TRBV28	TRBJ2-5	.	CASRATGGTGETQYF
TRBV5-6	TRBJ1-2	.	CASSPTGSGYTF
TRBV27	TRBJ1-5	.	CASTSKPGAGQPQHF
TRBV27	TRBJ1-2	.	CASSSTRDFYGYTF
TRBV19	TRBJ1-5	once	CASRLQGNPLYGNQPQHF
TRBV4-1	TRBJ2-1	.	CASSHTKTGTSYNEQFF
TRBV28	TRBJ2-7	.	CASRPWTGAGYEQYF
TRBV11-3	TRBJ2-7	.	CASSLGTPPYEQYF
TRBV9	TRBJ1-1	.	CASSAHEALNTEAFF
TRBV10-3	TRBJ2-7	.	CAISALAVYEQYF
TRBV6-1	TRBJ1-1	.	CASSAHPRGNTEAFF
TRBV25-1	TRBJ2-5	.	CASSNRGLGDETQYF
TRBV5-1	TRBJ2-7	few	CASSPLAGGSYEQYF
TRBV6-1	TRBJ2-5	few	CASSEKELAGGPVQETQYF
TRBV5-6	TRBJ1-3	.	CASSLPGLSGNTIYF
TRBV5-4	TRBJ1-3	once	CASSFRGAGNTIYF
TRBV6-6	TRBJ1-5	.	CASSYSDSFSNQPQHF
TRBV21-1	TRBJ2-5	.	CASSKEDRGEETQYF
TRBV20-1	TRBJ2-3	.	CSARVDTTQYF
TRBV5-1	TRBJ2-3	few	CASSNGGTDTQYF
TRBV5-1	TRBJ1-2	once	CASSQTGDGGYTF
TRBV28	TRBJ2-5	.	CASSPPTSALQETQYF
TRBV11-2	TRBJ1-2	.	CASNLGPRQAKANYGYTF
TRBV5-5	TRBJ2-7	.	CASSKTGTLTYEQYF
TRBV10-3	TRBJ2-7	.	CAISQGQMTYEQYF
TRBV7-2	TRBJ1-6	.	CASSLSFDRNNSPLHF
TRBV27	TRBJ2-7	.	CASSWTSGYEQYF
TRBV9	TRBJ2-4	once	CASSVLAGGLENIQYF
TRBV5-8	TRBJ2-3	.	CASSALAGGTDTQYF
TRBV7-9	TRBJ2-7	.	CASSTTRTNDEQYF
TRBV28	TRBJ1-4	.	CASSPGEKLFF
TRBV29-1	TRBJ2-5	few	CSVERGLSETQYF
TRBV7-2	TRBJ1-2	.	CASSPTAGQGYGYTF
TRBV20-1	TRBJ1-2	.	CSVPNYGYTF
TRBV11-2	.	once	CASSLELAFEQYF
TRBV27	TRBJ2-7	.	CASSLSWDRVGEQYF
TRBV30	TRBJ2-7	.	CAWSLLSGNEQYF
TRBV18	TRBJ2-2	.	CASSQDGSPGELFF
TRBV30	TRBJ1-3	.	CAWTQQGAGNTIYF
TRBV7-9	TRBJ2-3	.	CASSLFRGPSTDTQYF